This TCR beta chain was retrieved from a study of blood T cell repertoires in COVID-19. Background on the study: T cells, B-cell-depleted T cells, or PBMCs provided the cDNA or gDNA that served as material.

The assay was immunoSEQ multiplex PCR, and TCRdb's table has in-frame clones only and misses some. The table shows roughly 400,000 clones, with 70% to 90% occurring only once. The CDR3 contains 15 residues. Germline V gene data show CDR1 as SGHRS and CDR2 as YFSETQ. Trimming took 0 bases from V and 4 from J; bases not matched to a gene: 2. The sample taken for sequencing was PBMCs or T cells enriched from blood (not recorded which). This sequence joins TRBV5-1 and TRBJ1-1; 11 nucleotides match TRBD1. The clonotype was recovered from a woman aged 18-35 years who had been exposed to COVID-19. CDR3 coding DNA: TGCGCCAGCAGCTTGGCCGGGACAGGGGGCACTGAAGCTTTCTTT. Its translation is CASSLAGTGGTEAFF.